The subject of this entry is one TCR beta chain. This entry is derived from a study of shared T cell receptors in the human thymus. Libraries were prepared by immunoSEQ multiplex PCR; TCRdb keeps only in-frame clonotypes and omits some of them. Here the sample spans about 660,000 clones, more than 75% being singletons. The data also belong to a second study, concerning human thymus T cells.

This TCR derives from a boy in the first two years of life with a congenital heart defect. Sequenced sample: thymocytes.

The CDR3 DNA sequence: TGTGCCAGCAGCGTAGGCACTAGCGGGAGGACCGGGGAGCTGTTTTTT. Translation: CASSVGTSGRTGELFF. V usage is TRBV9 and J usage is TRBJ2-2; 12 nucleotides line up with TRBD2. Trimming cost V 0 bases and J 5 bases; bases outside gene matches: 2. The CDR3 runs 16 residues. CDR1 and CDR2 (germline): SGDLS, YYNGEE.